What follows is one TCR beta chain and its context. From the PCR reads, TCRdb called clonotypes with MiXCR, one entry per CDR3 protein. The sample carries 90,000 or so distinct CDR3 sequences, roughly half recorded once. V shed 6 bases and J shed 2 bases, with 17 bases lying between them. This CDR3 comprises 16 residues. CDR1 is SGHNT, CDR2 YYREEE, per germline (reference sequence). The source of the sample is a study of CDR3 diversity in severe acne. V is TRBV5-4 and J is TRBJ1-4; TRBD1 is a possible D gene (6 bases). This TCR derives from a male donor in good health, serving as a control. Material: blood. CDR3 bases: TGTGCCAGCACTAAGGGGGGGAGATCGACTAATGAAAAACTGTTTTTT. Protein sequence: CASTKGGRSTNEKLFF.